This T cell receptor (beta chain) came from a study of T cells after yellow fever vaccination (dated by TCRdb to about 2019). Regarding the study in general: The SMART-Seq v4 Ultra Low Input RNA kit was used to prepare libraries from fractions with low cell numbers. Blood was drawn at multiple timepoints before and after primary and secondary immunization, with bulk PBMC replicates and cell subsets isolated. The cohort comprised two healthy male donors, one aged 18 to 30 and one aged 30 to 40 years. Bulk TCR alpha and beta repertoires were sequenced longitudinally to track T-cell clones before and after primary and booster YFV17D yellow fever vaccination. Findings and caveats that apply to the study as a whole: Most clones expanded after primary vaccination were re-detected after the booster (96% of CD4 and more than 70% of CD8), suggesting broad memory maintenance. Computational filtering was needed because FACS-sorted repertoires could contain abundant contaminating clonotypes from the bulk population. A small fraction of clonotypes showed up in both the CD4 and CD8 compartments, probably as a result of convergent recombination. The secondary T-cell response was weaker than the primary response but faster, peaking on day 5 instead of day 15. Only a couple of donors were included in the study, so the extent to which the findings can be generalized is limited.

This clonotype was recorded a few times. The antigen this receptor binds is unknown. No clone much larger than this one lies a single base away; base qualities are absent. CDR1 and CDR2 are drawn from the germline V gene: SQVTM, ANQGSEA. From the cysteine through the phenylalanine, the CDR3 covers 14 amino acids. Kept here is only the CDR3 DNA, which spans 42 bases and is read in frame from base 1. The trim is 7 bases for V and 2 bases for J, with a gap of 16 bases between the germline ends. Sequencing used an Illumina NovaSeq 6000. TCR cDNA was synthesized by 5'RACE template switching, which introduced a universal primer site and unique molecular identifiers. Priming of cDNA synthesis was performed from both the TCR alpha and TCR beta constant segments. Library amplification used two PCR steps, and the second PCR step added sample barcodes and sequencing adapters. Sequencing of libraries was done on Illumina HiSeq 2500 (2x100 bp) or NovaSeq (2x150 bp). The authors processed their data as follows. MIGEC was used to demultiplex reads and collapse the reads into UMI consensus sequences, and MiXCR was used for V(D)J alignment. Clonotypes responding to the vaccine were identified with edgeR on replicate PBMC samples, with the criteria of FDR below 0.01 and a log2 fold change above 5 up to day 15. Each bulk clonotype received a CD4 or CD8 identity based on whether the sequenced CD4 or CD8 repertoire contained that clonotype at higher abundance. Clones were called with MiXCR by TCRdb after fastp trimmed the public reads at Q25, and only in-frame beta chains were retained. Every entry covers one CDR3 protein and lists the most common genes and DNA from its rows. None of the V and J calls come from the authors' own analysis; TCRdb made them. This sample lists about 340,000 distinct CDR3 sequences; around 12% were detected once. The top ten constitute 2.5% to 3.5% of the sample.

The sample's treatment or condition label, decoded: live attenuated yellow fever vaccine strain. A standard Ficoll-Paque protocol was used to isolate PBMCs from peripheral blood. Dynabeads CD4 and CD8 positive selection kits were used to isolate the CD4 and CD8 T-cell fractions. TriZol was used to extract RNA from bulk PBMCs, CD4 and CD8 fractions, and dextramer-positive and dextramer-negative fractions. The TCR sequence derives from a man aged 18 to 29 who received the YFV17D yellow fever vaccine. The chain employs TRBV29-1 and TRBJ2-3, with a weak D call of TRBD2 (6 bases match). Sequenced here: CD4+ T cells sorted from PBMCs, sampled 15 days after the yellow fever booster vaccination. The DNA sequence is as follows: TGCAGCGCCATGGGACTCGCATTCACAGATACGCAGTATTTT. This sequence encodes CSAMGLAFTDTQYF.